This T cell receptor (beta chain) appears in the sequencing data of a study of cytomegalovirus exposure and HLA in healthy donors. 60 Vbeta and 13 Jbeta primers were used in PCR. TCRdb keeps only in-frame clones here, not all; method: immunoSEQ multiplex PCR. This sample carries fewer than 200,000 clones, roughly 80% of them seen once, and the ten largest clones take 1.7%. The germline V gene has CDR1 LNHDA and CDR2 SQIVND (reference sequence). The CDR3 sequence is 16 residues long. The V gene end was trimmed by 7 bases and the J gene end by 3 bases; junction bases not matched to a gene: 10. This clonotype was obtained from a woman in her late teens or twenties in good health and CMV-seronegative. The chain couples TRBV19 to TRBJ2-3, with 10 bases fitting TRBD1. The sample comprised PBMCs. The chain's CDR3 is CASTYSGDRGTDTQYF. DNA for the CDR3: TGTGCCAGTACCTATTCCGGGGACAGGGGAACAGATACGCAGTATTTT.